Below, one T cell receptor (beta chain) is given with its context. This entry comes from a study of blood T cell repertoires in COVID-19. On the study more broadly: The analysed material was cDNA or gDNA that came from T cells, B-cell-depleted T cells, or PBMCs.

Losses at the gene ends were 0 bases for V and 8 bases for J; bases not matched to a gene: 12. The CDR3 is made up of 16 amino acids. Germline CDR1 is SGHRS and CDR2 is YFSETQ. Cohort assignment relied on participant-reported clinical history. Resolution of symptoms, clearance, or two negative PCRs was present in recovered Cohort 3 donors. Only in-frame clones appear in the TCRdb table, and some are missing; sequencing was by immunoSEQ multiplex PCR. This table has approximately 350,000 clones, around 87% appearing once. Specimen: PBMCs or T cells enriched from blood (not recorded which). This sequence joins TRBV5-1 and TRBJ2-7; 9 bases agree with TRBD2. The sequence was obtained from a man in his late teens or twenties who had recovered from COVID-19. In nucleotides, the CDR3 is TGCGCCAGCAGCTTGGTTTTGCTAGCGGGGAGTTCTCAGCAGTACTTC. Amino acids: CASSLVLLAGSSQQYF. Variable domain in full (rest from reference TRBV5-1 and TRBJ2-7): KAGVTQTPRYLIKTRGQQVTLSCSPISGHRSVSWYQQTPGQGLQFLFEYFSETQRNKGNFPGRFSGRQFSNSRSEMNVSTLELGDSALYLCASSLVLLAGSSQQYFGPGTRLTVT.